These 7 T cell receptor beta chains came from one sample sequenced in a study of OX40 agonist ivuxolimab in advanced cancers. Profiling relied on immunoSEQ multiplex PCR, and the TCRdb table lists in-frame clones only, not all of them. Seen here are about 64,000 clones, about 85% observed once, and the top ten hold 0.65% to 0.7%. The sequences come from CD4+ or CD8+ T cells sorted from blood, collected in a trial of the OX40 agonist ivuxolimab. All receptors derive from an adult with an advanced solid tumor such as melanoma, head and neck, liver or kidney cancer.

This chain connects TRBV9 to TRBJ2-5, with D perhaps TRBD2 (6 bases). The germline V gene encodes CDR1 SGDLS and CDR2 YYNGEE. V lost 5 bases, J lost 5 bases, and 13 bases lay in between. CDR3 size: 13 residues. The CDR3 loop is CASSISGRETQYF. CDR3 DNA sequence: TGTGCCAGCAGTATTAGCGGACGGGAGACCCAGTACTTC.

The chain joins TRBV25-1 to TRBJ2-7; 9 bases match TRBD2. Trimming took 7 bases from V and 5 from J; bases not matched to a gene: 6. Germline-derived CDR1 and CDR2 are MGHDK and SYGVNS. The CDR3 has 13 amino acids. In DNA form, the CDR3 reads TGTGCCAGCACTCGGACTAGCGAAGACGAGCAGTACTTC. Translation gives CASTRTSEDEQYF.

This clone was seen just once. V usage is TRBV15 and J usage is TRBJ2-7; 9 bases are a match to TRBD1. The V gene end was trimmed by 3 bases and the J gene end by 3 bases; junction bases not matched to a gene: 3. The CDR3 runs to 14 residues. Germline V lookup: CDR1 LNHNV, CDR2 YYDKDF (reference sequence). The CDR3: CATSSWTGDYEQYF. The CDR3 nucleotides read TGTGCCACCAGCAGCTGGACAGGGGACTACGAGCAGTACTTC.

The V and J genes are TRBV18 and TRBJ1-1; the D is unclear. The germline V gene has CDR1 KGHSH and CDR2 LQKENI. This CDR3 spans 14 amino acids. Trimming took 3 bases from V and 1 from J, leaving 9 bases between them. CDR3 bases: TGTGCCAGCTCACCTCCCCTTCAGAACACTGAAGCTTTCTTT. Translated: CASSPPLQNTEAFF.

This clone was found once. This chain uses TRBV9 with TRBJ1-2; 9 bases fit TRBD1. Germline values: CDR1 SGDLS, CDR2 YYNGEE. This CDR3 has 14 residues. Unmatched junction bases numbered 4, after V lost 1 base and J lost 6 bases. For the CDR3, the DNA is TGTGCCAGCAGCGTACGGGACAGGGACAATGGCTACACCTTC. Translation: CASSVRDRDNGYTF.

This rearrangement joins TRBV5-4 to TRBJ2-5, with D maybe TRBD1 (5 bases). The CDR3 length is 12 residues. With 2 bases removed from V and 6 bases from J, the gap between germline ends came to 8 bases. Germline assignment: CDR1 SGHNT and CDR2 YYREEE (reference sequence). Here the CDR3 reads CASSFDRKTQYF. The CDR3 DNA sequence: TGTGCCAGCAGCTTTGACAGAAAGACCCAGTACTTC.

The chain combines TRBV7-9 with TRBJ2-7; D possibly uses TRBD1 or TRBD2 (6 bases each). The V end was cut by 0 bases, the J end by 2 bases, with 11 bases between. There are 15 residues in the CDR3. The germline V gene encodes CDR1 SEHNR and CDR2 FQNEAQ (reference sequence). CDR3 amino acids: CASSLAGGSTYEQYF. CDR3 in DNA: TGTGCCAGCAGCTTAGCCGGGGGCTCTACCTACGAGCAGTACTTC. Drawing the rest from reference TRBV7-9 and TRBJ2-7, the complete variable domain is DTGVSQNPRHKITKRGQNVTFRCDPISEHNRLYWYRQTLGQGPEFLTYFQNEAQLEKSRLLSDRFSAERPKGSFSTLEIQRTEQGDSAMYLCASSLAGGSTYEQYFGPGTRLTVT.